One and the same sample provided the 14 T cell receptor beta chains below, sequenced in a study of blood T cells in healthy people across ages. Primers used in a second PCR of about 7 to 11 cycles were a sample-barcoded 5' primer and a J-beta primer mix. TCRdb recomputed calls from the 5' RACE reads with MiXCR, one row per CDR3 protein. The sample lists about 640,000 distinct CDR3 sequences, approximately 50% occurring once. Sample: blood. Receptor source: a man aged 55 to 70 in good health.

The genes are TRBV5-6 and TRBJ2-3, with D unclear. CDR1 is SGHDT and CDR2 is YYEEEE in the germline V gene. The CDR3 runs to 16 residues. With 4 bases removed from V and 2 bases from J, the gap between germline ends came to 17 bases. CDR3 sequence (DNA): TGTGCCAGCAGCCCCCGTGCACTACCTCACACAGATACGCAGTATTTT. Translation gives CASSPRALPHTDTQYF. The full variable domain, in which reference TRBV5-6 and TRBJ2-3 provide the parts outside the CDR3, is DAGVTQSPTHLIKTRGQQVTLRCSPKSGHDTVSWYQQALGQGPQFIFQYYEEEERQRGNFPDRFSGHQFPNYSSELNVNALLLGDSALYLCASSPRALPHTDTQYFGPGTRLTVL.

The V call is TRBV3-1, the J call TRBJ1-1, with 7 bases fitting TRBD1. Trimming removed 1 base from V and 10 bases from J; junction bases left unmatched: 9. Germline V gives CDR1 LGHDT, CDR2 YNNKEL (reference sequence). The CDR3 totals 14 residues. CDR3 sequence reads: CASSQGDRVRGAFF. The CDR3 DNA sequence: TGTGCCAGCAGCCAAGGGGACAGAGTTCGTGGAGCTTTCTTT. Looking up the rest from reference TRBV3-1 and TRBJ1-1 gives the full variable domain: DTAVSQTPKYLVTQMGNDKSIKCEQNLGHDTMYWYKQDSKKFLKIMFSYNNKELIINETVPNRFSPKSPDKAHLNLHINSLELGDSAVYFCASSQGDRVRGAFFGQGTRLTVV.

J is TRBJ2-3 and V is TRBV15; D is undetermined. This CDR3 spans 13 amino acids. The V end was cut by 4 bases, the J end by 4 bases, with 9 bases between. Germline lookup yields CDR1 LNHNV and CDR2 YYDKDF (reference sequence). CDR3 sequence (DNA): TGTGCCACCAGCACTGGCGCCCCAGATACGCAGTATTTT. Protein: CATSTGAPDTQYF.

The chain combines TRBV29-1 with TRBJ2-3; 7 bases are a match to TRBD2. Germline V gives CDR1 SQVTM, CDR2 ANQGSEA. V was clipped by 8 bases and J by 3 bases; unmatched bases: 8. This CDR3 has 13 residues. CDR3 DNA sequence: TGCAGCTTCCGGTGGGGGGGGACAGATACGCAGTATTTT. It translates to CSFRWGGTDTQYF.

The gene calls are TRBV6-1 and TRBJ2-5; no clear D gene. Trimming left V 6 bases short and J 1 base short, with 18 bases between. The germline CDR1 and CDR2 sequences are MNHNS and SASEGT. CDR3 size: 16 residues. CDR3 loop: CASSDDHVVRQETQYF. The CDR3 DNA sequence: TGTGCCAGCAGCGACGATCACGTAGTGCGCCAAGAGACCCAGTACTTC.

This clonotype came up a few times. V gene TRBV7-2 combines with J gene TRBJ1-5, with no clear D. V was cut by 4 bases and J by 2 bases, with 12 bases left in between. The germline CDR1 and CDR2 sequences are SGHTA and FQGNSA. This CDR3 is 15 amino acids long. The CDR3 is CASSSGGWGNQPQHF. The CDR3 coding sequence is TGTGCCAGCAGCTCGGGTGGTTGGGGCAATCAGCCCCAGCATTTT.

This sequence joins TRBV7-2 and TRBJ2-1, with D unresolved. V lost 5 bases to trimming and J lost 13 bases, with 18 bases between them. This CDR3 comprises 13 residues. CDR1 is SGHTA and CDR2 is FQGNSA in the germline V gene. CDR3 in DNA: TGTGCCAGCAGCAGTCGGAACCAAGAGACCCAGTTCTTC. Encoded protein: CASSSRNQETQFF.

In this sample, this clonotype turned up once. The chain employs TRBV15 and TRBJ2-1; no reliable D call. Per the germline V gene, CDR1 is LNHNV and CDR2 is YYDKDF (reference sequence). Trimming cost V 4 bases and J 3 bases, with 4 bases left between them. The CDR3 has 12 amino acids. CDR3 nucleotide sequence: TGTGCCACCAGCAACAGCTACAATGAGCAGTTCTTC. The encoded protein is CATSNSYNEQFF. The variable domain in full, completed from reference TRBV15 and TRBJ2-1, reads DAMVIQNPRYQVTQFGKPVTLSCSQTLNHNVMYWYQQKSSQAPKLLFHYYDKDFNNEADTPDNFQSRRPNTSFCFLDIRSPGLGDTAMYLCATSNSYNEQFFGPGTRLTVL.

The CDR3 sequence is CASSFGTKKTQYF. The CDR3 DNA follows: TGTGCCAGCAGTTTCGGGACAAAGAAGACCCAGTACTTC. The rearrangement uses TRBV12-3 or TRBV12-4 and TRBJ2-5, with D perhaps matching TRBD1 (6 bases). Trimming shortened V by 3 bases and J by 6 bases, and 11 bases separated the two germline ends. The CDR3 is made up of 13 amino acids.

This clonotype was seen a handful of times. This sequence joins TRBV20-1 and TRBJ1-4; D not certain. Germline CDR1 reads DFQATT; CDR2 reads SNEGSKA (reference sequence). V lost 6 bases, J lost 5 bases, and 13 bases lay in between. The CDR3 has 13 amino acids. Written as DNA, the CDR3 is TGCAGTGCAACTGAGGCGGCGAATGAAAAACTGTTTTTT. It yields the protein CSATEAANEKLFF.

This chain uses TRBV7-9 with TRBJ2-5, with 8 bases aligning to TRBD2. V lost 1 base to trimming and J lost 11 bases; unmatched junction nucleotides: 15. The CDR3 is made up of 16 amino acids. The V gene's germline CDR1 is SEHNR and CDR2 FQNEAQ (reference sequence). The CDR3 is CASSLGGTSGTNEQYF. CDR3 in DNA: TGTGCCAGCAGCTTAGGTGGGACTAGTGGGACCAATGAGCAGTACTTC.

In this sample, this clonotype turned up a few times. The V and J genes are TRBV7-2 and TRBJ2-3, with TRBD2 as a possible D gene (7 bases). This CDR3 is built from 17 residues. The germline V gene encodes CDR1 SGHTA and CDR2 FQGNSA. Between the trimmed V and J ends, which lost 1 base and 2 bases, there was a span of 16 bases. CDR3 DNA sequence: TGTGCCAGCAGCTTAGGGAGTGGGCGGGGGCCCACAGATACGCAGTATTTT. As protein: CASSLGSGRGPTDTQYF.

This clonotype has only one observation. CDR3 nucleotides: TGCAGTGCTAGAGATGGACTAGCTGACTACGAGCAGTACTTC. Protein: CSARDGLADYEQYF. The chain couples TRBV20-1 to TRBJ2-4; 8 nucleotides match TRBD2. Judging by the DNA end, TRBJ2-7 fits better; the J call may be wrong. The length of the CDR3 is 14 residues. Looked up from germline, CDR1 is DFQATT and CDR2 is SNEGSKA (reference sequence).

This clonotype was observed a few times. The CDR3 loop is CASSESGANYGYTF. CDR3 bases: TGTGCCAGCAGTGAGTCGGGGGCTAACTATGGCTACACCTTC. The chain has TRBV25-1 and TRBJ1-2, with D tentatively TRBD1 (5 bases). There are 14 residues in the CDR3. Trimming removed 3 bases from V and 0 bases from J, with 8 bases in between. Germline V gene sequence: CDR1 MGHDK, CDR2 SYGVNS.